Shown below are 8 T cell receptor beta chains from a single sample sequenced in a study of cytomegalovirus exposure and HLA in healthy donors. Sequencing used immunoSEQ multiplex PCR; TCRdb keeps in-frame clones, though not all of them. Altogether some 260,000 clones are present, about 90% being singletons, with the ten largest covering 3.1%. The sample taken for sequencing was PBMCs. The receptor set was obtained from a woman younger than 45 in good health and CMV-seronegative.

V gene TRBV7-9 combines with J gene TRBJ2-7; the D gene is possibly TRBD1 (6 bases). The CDR3 spans 14 residues. Trimming removed 6 bases from V and 0 bases from J, with 12 bases in between. The germline gives CDR1 SEHNR, CDR2 FQNEAQ (reference sequence). The CDR3 region is CASSRTEISYEQYF. CDR3 DNA sequence: TGTGCCAGCAGTCGGACAGAGATCTCCTACGAGCAGTACTTC.

CDR3 nucleotide sequence: TGTGCCAGCAGCGTAGACCCCAGGATCTACAATGAGCAGTTCTTC. Protein product: CASSVDPRIYNEQFF. This sequence joins TRBV9 and TRBJ2-1; D unresolved. Trimming took off 0 bases at V and 3 bases at J, with 10 bases between the two ends. In germline, CDR1 is SGDLS, CDR2 YYNGEE. There are 15 residues in the CDR3.

The chain links TRBV18 to TRBJ2-6; 7 bases agree with TRBD1. The germline V gene encodes CDR1 KGHSH and CDR2 LQKENI. The V and J ends lost 5 bases and 2 bases, in that order; junction bases with no gene match: 3. The CDR3 length is 15 residues. The CDR3 region has the DNA TGTGCCAGCTCATCGACAGGGACTGGGGCCAACGTCCTGACTTTC. Protein sequence: CASSSTGTGANVLTF. The whole variable domain, remainder taken from reference TRBV18 and TRBJ2-6, is NAGVMQNPRHLVRRRGQEARLRCSPMKGHSHVYWYRQLPEEGLKFMVYLQKENIIDESGMPKERFSAEFPKEGPSILRIQQVVRGDSAAYFCASSSTGTGANVLTFGAGSRLTVL.

The chain uses TRBV19 and TRBJ1-2; D remains unclear. CDR1 and CDR2 from the germline V gene are LNHDA and SQIVND (reference sequence). V dropped 5 bases and J dropped 1 base, with 5 bases sitting between them. This CDR3 contains 12 residues. This CDR3 is CASSRLNYGYTF. CDR3 sequence (DNA): TGTGCCAGTAGTCGACTTAACTATGGCTACACCTTC.

This clone appeared a single time. The V and J genes are TRBV2 and TRBJ1-1, with D unclear. Looked up from germline, CDR1 is SNHLY and CDR2 is FYNNEI. This CDR3 has 12 amino acids. Trimming cost V 5 bases and J 8 bases, with 12 bases left between them. The CDR3 DNA reads as TGTGCCAGCAGTTCGATGGAGGGAGAAGCTTTCTTT. Residues: CASSSMEGEAFF.

CDR3 in amino acids: CASPTGKSYNEQFF. DNA of the CDR3: TGTGCCAGTCCGACAGGGAAGTCCTACAATGAGCAGTTCTTC. This chain uses TRBV2 with TRBJ2-1; 7 bases line up with TRBD1. Germline trimming cut 9 bases from V and 1 base from J; bases unmatched to any gene: 6. The CDR3 loop spans 14 amino acids. Germline CDR1 reads SNHLY; CDR2 reads FYNNEI.

The rearrangement uses TRBV11-3 and TRBJ2-7; D remains ambiguous. V was clipped by 2 bases and J by 3 bases, with 11 bases between them. The CDR3 has 14 residues. Germline-derived CDR1 and CDR2 are SGHNT and YENEEA. The chain's CDR3 is CASSLRNGFYEQYF. The CDR3 region has the DNA TGTGCCAGCAGCTTAAGGAACGGATTCTACGAGCAGTACTTC.

This rearrangement joins TRBV2 to TRBJ2-7; TRBD1 agrees at 7 bases. CDR3 size: 14 residues. CDR1 and CDR2 (germline): SNHLY, FYNNEI. The V and J ends lost 0 bases and 7 bases, in that order; junction bases with no gene match: 6. As DNA, the CDR3 is TGTGCCAGCAGTGAAGCAGGGGGCGGAAGAGAGCAGTACTTC. Translation gives CASSEAGGGREQYF.